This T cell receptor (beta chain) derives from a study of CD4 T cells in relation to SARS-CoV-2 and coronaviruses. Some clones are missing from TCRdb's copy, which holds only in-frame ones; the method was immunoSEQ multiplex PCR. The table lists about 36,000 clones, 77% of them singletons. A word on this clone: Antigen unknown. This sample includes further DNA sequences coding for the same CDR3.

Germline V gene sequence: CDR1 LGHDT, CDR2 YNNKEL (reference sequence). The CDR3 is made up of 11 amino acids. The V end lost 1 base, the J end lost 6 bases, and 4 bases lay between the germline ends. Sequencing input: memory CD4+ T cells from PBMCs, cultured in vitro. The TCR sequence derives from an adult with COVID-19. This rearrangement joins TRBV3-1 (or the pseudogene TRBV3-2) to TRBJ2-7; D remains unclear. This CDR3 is CASSQVGEQYF. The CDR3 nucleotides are TGTGCCAGCAGCCAAGTGGGCGAGCAGTACTTC.